This TCR beta chain was retrieved from a study of blood T cell repertoires in COVID-19. At the level of the study: Whether acute or convalescent, the COVID-19 samples came from the United States, Italy and Spain. From T cells, B-cell-depleted T cells, or PBMCs came the material, which was cDNA or gDNA.

A word on this clone: Distinct nucleotide sequences in the sample also encode this CDR3.

As handled by the study authors: By means of reference gene primer amplification, nucleated cell counts were estimated. Repertoires were generated with immunoSEQ multiplex PCR, while TCRdb's copy carries only in-frame clones and drops some. V, J and clone size are taken as reported in that table, and D and trimming were inferred from the DNA itself. This table holds approximately 380,000 clones, 88% found once. Germline V lookup: CDR1 LGHNA, CDR2 YSLEER. Trimming cost V 0 bases and J 5 bases, with 7 bases left between them. The CDR3 contains 13 residues. Sequenced material: PBMCs or T cells enriched from blood (not recorded which). The rearrangement uses TRBV4-3 and TRBJ1-2; no reliable D call. This TCR came from a young woman who had recovered from COVID-19. This chain's CDR3 is CASSQDRGYGYTF. CDR3 DNA sequence: TGCGCCAGCAGCCAAGACCGGGGATATGGCTACACCTTC.